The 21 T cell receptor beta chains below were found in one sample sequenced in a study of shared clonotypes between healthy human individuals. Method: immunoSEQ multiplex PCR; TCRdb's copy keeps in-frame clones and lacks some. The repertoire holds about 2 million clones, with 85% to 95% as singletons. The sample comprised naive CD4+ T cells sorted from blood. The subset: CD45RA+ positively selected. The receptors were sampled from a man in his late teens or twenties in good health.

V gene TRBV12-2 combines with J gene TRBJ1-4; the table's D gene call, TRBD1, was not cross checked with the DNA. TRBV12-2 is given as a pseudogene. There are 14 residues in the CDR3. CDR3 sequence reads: CASRLATGREKLFF. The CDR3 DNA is TGTGCAAGTCGCTTAGCGACAGGGCGTGAAAAACTGTTTTTT.

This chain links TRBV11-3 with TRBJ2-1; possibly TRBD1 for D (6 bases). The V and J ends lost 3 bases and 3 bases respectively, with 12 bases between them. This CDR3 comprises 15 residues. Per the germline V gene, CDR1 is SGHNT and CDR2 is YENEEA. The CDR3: CASSFSGTNYNEQFF. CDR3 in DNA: TGTGCCAGCAGCTTTTCCGGGACAAACTACAATGAGCAGTTCTTC.

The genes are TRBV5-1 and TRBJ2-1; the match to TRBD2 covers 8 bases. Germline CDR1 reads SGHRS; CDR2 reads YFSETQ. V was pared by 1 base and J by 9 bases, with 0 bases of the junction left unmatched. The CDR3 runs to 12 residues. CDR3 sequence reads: CASSLTSGEQFF. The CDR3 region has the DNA TGCGCCAGCAGCTTGACTAGCGGTGAGCAGTTCTTC.

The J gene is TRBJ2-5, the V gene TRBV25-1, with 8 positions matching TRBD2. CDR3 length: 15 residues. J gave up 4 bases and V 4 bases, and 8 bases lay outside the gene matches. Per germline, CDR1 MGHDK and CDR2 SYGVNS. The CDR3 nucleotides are TGTGCCAGCAGTGCTCCGGGACTAGGCCGAGAGACCCAGTACTTC. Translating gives CASSAPGLGRETQYF.

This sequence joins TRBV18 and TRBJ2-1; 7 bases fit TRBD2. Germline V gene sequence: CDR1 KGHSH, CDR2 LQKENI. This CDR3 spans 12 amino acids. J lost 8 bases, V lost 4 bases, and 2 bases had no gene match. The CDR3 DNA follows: TGTGCCAGCTCACTCGGACTAGATGAGCAGTTCTTC. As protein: CASSLGLDEQFF.

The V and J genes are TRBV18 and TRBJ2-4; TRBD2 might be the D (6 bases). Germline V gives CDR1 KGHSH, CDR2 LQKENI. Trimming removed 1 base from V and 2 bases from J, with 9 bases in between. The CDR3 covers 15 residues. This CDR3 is CASSPQEGSKNIQYF. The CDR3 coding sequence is TGTGCCAGCTCACCACAGGAGGGATCCAAAAACATTCAGTACTTC.

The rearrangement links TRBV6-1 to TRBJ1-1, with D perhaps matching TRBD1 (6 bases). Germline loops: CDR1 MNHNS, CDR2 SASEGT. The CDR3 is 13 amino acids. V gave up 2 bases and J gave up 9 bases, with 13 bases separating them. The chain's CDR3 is CASSEYRANQAFF. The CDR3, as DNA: TGTGCCAGCAGTGAATACAGGGCGAACCAAGCTTTCTTT.

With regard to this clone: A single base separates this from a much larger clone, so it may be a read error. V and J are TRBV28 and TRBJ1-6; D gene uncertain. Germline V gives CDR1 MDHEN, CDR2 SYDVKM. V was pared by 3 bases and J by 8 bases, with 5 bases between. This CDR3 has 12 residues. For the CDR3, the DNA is TGTGCCAGCAGTTTTGCGGATTCACCCCTCCACTTT. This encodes CASSFADSPLHF.

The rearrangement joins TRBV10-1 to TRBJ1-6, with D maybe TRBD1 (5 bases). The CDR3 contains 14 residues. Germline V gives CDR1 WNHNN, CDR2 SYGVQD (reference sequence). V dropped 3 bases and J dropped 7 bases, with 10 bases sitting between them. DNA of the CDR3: TGCGCCAGCAGTGATGCAGGGTTAAATTCACCCCTCCACTTT. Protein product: CASSDAGLNSPLHF.

The chain's CDR3 is CAAGAASNQPQHF. CDR3 bases: TGTGCCGCTGGTGCGGCTAGCAATCAGCCCCAGCATTTT. The chain carries TRBV6-1 and TRBJ1-5; D is uncertain. Trimming stripped 11 bases from V and 0 bases from J, with 11 bases between. This CDR3 contains 13 residues. The V gene's germline CDR1 is MNHNS and CDR2 SASEGT.

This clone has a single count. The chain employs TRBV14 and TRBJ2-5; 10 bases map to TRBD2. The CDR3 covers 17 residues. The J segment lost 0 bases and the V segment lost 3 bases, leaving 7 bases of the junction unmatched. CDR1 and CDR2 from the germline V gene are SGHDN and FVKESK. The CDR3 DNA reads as TGTGCCAGCAGCCACTTTCCGGGACTAGCGTACCAAGAGACCCAGTACTTC. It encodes CASSHFPGLAYQETQYF.

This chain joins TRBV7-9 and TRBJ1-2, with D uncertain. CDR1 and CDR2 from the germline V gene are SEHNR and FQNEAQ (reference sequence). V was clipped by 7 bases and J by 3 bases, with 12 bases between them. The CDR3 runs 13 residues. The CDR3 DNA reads TGTGCCAGCACCCTAGGCGGCGACTATGGCTACACCTTC. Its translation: CASTLGGDYGYTF. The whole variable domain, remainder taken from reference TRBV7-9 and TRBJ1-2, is DTGVSQNPRHKITKRGQNVTFRCDPISEHNRLYWYRQTLGQGPEFLTYFQNEAQLEKSRLLSDRFSAERPKGSFSTLEIQRTEQGDSAMYLCASTLGGDYGYTFGSGTRLTVV.

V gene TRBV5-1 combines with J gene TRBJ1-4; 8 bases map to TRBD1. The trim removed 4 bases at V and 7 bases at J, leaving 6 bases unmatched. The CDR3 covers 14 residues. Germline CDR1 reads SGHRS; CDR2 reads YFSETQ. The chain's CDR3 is CASSIGTGGEKLFF. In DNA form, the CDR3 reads TGCGCCAGCAGCATCGGAACAGGGGGTGAAAAACTGTTTTTT.

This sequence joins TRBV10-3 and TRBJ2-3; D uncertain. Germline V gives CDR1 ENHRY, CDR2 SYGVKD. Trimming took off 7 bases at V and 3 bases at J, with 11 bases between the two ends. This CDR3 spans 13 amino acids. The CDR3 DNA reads TGTGCCATCACCCTCTCCGGGACAGATACGCAGTATTTT. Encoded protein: CAITLSGTDTQYF.

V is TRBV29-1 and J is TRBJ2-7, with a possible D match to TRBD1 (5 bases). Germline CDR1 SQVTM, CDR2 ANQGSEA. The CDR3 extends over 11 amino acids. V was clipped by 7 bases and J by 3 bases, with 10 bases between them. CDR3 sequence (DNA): TGCAGCGCCAAAGGGGACTACGAGCAGTACTTC. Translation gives CSAKGDYEQYF.

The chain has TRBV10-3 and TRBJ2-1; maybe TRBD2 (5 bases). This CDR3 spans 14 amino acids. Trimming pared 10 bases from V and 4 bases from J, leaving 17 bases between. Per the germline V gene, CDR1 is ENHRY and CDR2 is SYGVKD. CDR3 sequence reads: CATSLGGEYNEQFF. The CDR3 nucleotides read TGTGCCACATCCCTAGGAGGAGAGTACAATGAGCAGTTCTTC.

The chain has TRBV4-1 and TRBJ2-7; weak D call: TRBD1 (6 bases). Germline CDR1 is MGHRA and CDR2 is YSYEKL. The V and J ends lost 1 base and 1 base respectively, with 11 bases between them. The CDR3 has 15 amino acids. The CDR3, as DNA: TGCGCCAGCAGCCAAGCTACTACAGGGTCCTACGAGCAGTACTTC. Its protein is CASSQATTGSYEQYF.

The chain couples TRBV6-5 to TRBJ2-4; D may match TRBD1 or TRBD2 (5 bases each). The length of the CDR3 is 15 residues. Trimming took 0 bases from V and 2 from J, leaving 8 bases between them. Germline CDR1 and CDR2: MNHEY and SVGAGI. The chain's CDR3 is CASSYSGVTKNIQYF. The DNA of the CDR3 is TGTGCCAGCAGTTACTCGGGGGTAACCAAAAACATTCAGTACTTC.

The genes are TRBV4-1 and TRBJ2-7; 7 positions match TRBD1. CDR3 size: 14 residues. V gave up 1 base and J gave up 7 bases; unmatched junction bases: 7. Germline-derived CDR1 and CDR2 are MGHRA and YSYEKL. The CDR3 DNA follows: TGCGCCAGCAGCCAAGCGACAGGGTTCGGGGAGCAGTACTTC. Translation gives CASSQATGFGEQYF.

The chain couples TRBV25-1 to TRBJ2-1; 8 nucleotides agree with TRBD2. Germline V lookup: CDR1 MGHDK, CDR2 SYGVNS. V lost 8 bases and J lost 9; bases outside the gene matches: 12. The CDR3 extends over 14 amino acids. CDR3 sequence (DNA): TGTGCCAGCGGCCTAATCGGGAGGGCCGGTGAGCAGTTCTTC. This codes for CASGLIGRAGEQFF.

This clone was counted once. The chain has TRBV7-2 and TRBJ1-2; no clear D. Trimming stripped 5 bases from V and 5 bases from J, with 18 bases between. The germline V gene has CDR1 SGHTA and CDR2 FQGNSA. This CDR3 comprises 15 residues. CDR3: CASSAAPPGLYGYTF. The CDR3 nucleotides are TGTGCCAGCAGCGCTGCCCCACCGGGCCTGTATGGCTACACCTTC.